A selection of T cell receptor beta chains follows, all from one sample in a study of Ad26.COV2.S vaccination and SARS-CoV-2 variants. Produced via immunoSEQ multiplex PCR; TCRdb's table is partial and in-frame only. The sample records roughly 450,000 clones, over 75% being singletons. The sample consisted of peripheral blood, taken in a trial of Ad26.COV2.S vaccine versus placebo. All receptors come from a person aged 18-65 years who received the Ad26.COV2.S COVID-19 vaccine or a placebo. Both conserved end residues are part of each CDR3. Fields, in order: D gene, J gene, clone size, V gene, CDR3 protein, CDR3 DNA. D genes are given only for firm matches. A row's size may be missing; if present it is once, few, many or a size class.

>-|TRBJ2-2|-|TRBV6-5
CASSRDGAGELFF
TGTGCCAGCAGCCGTGACGGAGCCGGGGAGCTGTTTTTT
>-|TRBJ2-2|-|TRBV11-2
CASSRGAGGELFF
TGTGCCAGCAGCCGGGGGGCTGGCGGGGAGCTGTTTTTT
>-|TRBJ2-6|-|TRBV7-2
CASSRQAGASGANVLTF
TGTGCCAGCAGCAGACAGGCTGGGGCCTCTGGGGCCAACGTCCTGACTTTC
>-|TRBJ2-1|-|TRBV9
CASSLESGNEQFF
TGTGCCAGCAGCTTAGAGTCCGGCAATGAGCAGTTCTTC
>-|TRBJ1-2|-|TRBV7-2
CASSSSYRGGYTF
TGTGCCAGCAGCTCCTCCTACAGAGGTGGCTACACCTTC
>TRBD2|TRBJ2-7|-|TRBV29-1
CSVAQGLAGEYEQYF
TGCAGCGTTGCTCAGGGACTAGCGGGAGAATACGAGCAGTACTTC
>-|TRBJ1-2|-|TRBV5-1
CASSPGNGYTF
TGCGCCAGCAGCCCCGGCAATGGCTACACCTTC
>-|TRBJ2-7|-|TRBV9
CASSPASGSSYEQYF
TGTGCCAGCAGCCCCGCGAGCGGATCCTCCTACGAGCAGTACTTC
>TRBD1|TRBJ2-7|-|TRBV7-8
CASSAGTVAYEQYF
TGTGCCAGCAGCGCCGGGACAGTCGCCTACGAGCAGTACTTC
>-|TRBJ2-3|-|TRBV14
CASSHTTSPGPYTQYF
TGTGCCAGCAGCCATACGACTTCTCCCGGTCCCTATACGCAGTATTTT
>-|TRBJ2-7|-|TRBV6-5
CASSSNGLDEQYF
TGTGCCAGCAGTTCAAACGGGCTCGACGAGCAGTACTTC
>-|TRBJ2-2|-|TRBV29-1
CSAWGRAVDTGELFF
TGCAGCGCCTGGGGCAGGGCGGTGGACACCGGGGAGCTGTTTTTT
>TRBD2|TRBJ2-1|-|TRBV28
CASSRLGTSGNNEQFF
TGTGCCAGCAGTCGACTCGGGACTAGCGGGAACAATGAGCAGTTCTTC
>-|TRBJ1-1|-|TRBV4-3
CASSQVTTDNTEAFF
TGCGCCAGCAGCCAAGTAACGACAGATAACACTGAAGCTTTCTTT
>-|TRBJ1-3|-|TRBV7-2
CASSLALDRLNLWGNTIYF
TGTGCCAGCAGCTTGGCCCTGGACAGACTTAACCTGTGGGGAAACACCATATATTTT
>-|TRBJ2-1|-|TRBV25-1
CASSGTLISYNEQFF
TGTGCCAGCAGCGGGACACTTATCTCCTACAATGAGCAGTTCTTC
>TRBD2|TRBJ2-7|-|TRBV6-2/TRBV6-3
CASSQGGTSGMYEQYF
TGTGCCAGCAGCCAGGGAGGGACTAGCGGGATGTACGAGCAGTACTTC
>TRBD2|TRBJ2-7|-|TRBV25-1
CASSDWTSGYEQYF
TGTGCCAGCAGTGACTGGACTAGCGGCTACGAGCAGTACTTC
>TRBD2|TRBJ2-5|-|TRBV29-1
CSVFGLAGATETQYF
TGCAGCGTCTTTGGACTAGCGGGAGCTACGGAGACCCAGTACTTC
>TRBD1|TRBJ1-1|once|TRBV19
CASSIRGLNTEAFF
TGTGCCAGTAGTATAAGGGGGCTGAACACTGAAGCTTTCTTT
>-|TRBJ2-2|-|TRBV6-1
CASTKDGGELFF
TGTGCCAGCACCAAGGATGGCGGGGAGCTGTTTTTT
>-|TRBJ2-7|-|TRBV9
CASSVAVGGPYEQYF
TGTGCCAGCAGCGTAGCGGTTGGGGGGCCCTACGAGCAGTACTTC